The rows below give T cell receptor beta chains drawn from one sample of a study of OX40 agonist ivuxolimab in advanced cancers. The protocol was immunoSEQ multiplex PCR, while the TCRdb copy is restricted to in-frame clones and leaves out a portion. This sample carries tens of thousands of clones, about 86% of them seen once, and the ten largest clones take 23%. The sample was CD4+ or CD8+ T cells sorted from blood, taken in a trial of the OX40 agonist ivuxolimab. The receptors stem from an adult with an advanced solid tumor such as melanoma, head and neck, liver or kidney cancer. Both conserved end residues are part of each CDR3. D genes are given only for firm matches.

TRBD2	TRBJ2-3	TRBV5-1	CASSLPVGTSDFTDTQYF
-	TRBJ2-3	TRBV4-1	CASSQDRGMGTDTQYF
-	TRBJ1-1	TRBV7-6	CASSLAAGRRTEAFF
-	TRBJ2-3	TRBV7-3	CASSLVGGDTDTQYF
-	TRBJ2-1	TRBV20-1	CSRDSYNEQFF
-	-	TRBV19	CASSIVFSYEQYF
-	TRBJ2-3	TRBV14	CASSQTAEITDTQYF
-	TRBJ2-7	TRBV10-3	CAIRDGYEQYF
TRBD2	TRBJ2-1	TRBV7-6	CASSRTSGGYNEQFF
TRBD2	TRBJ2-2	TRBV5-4	CASSYRDYGGELFF
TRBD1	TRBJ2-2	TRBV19	CASSEGATGTGELFF
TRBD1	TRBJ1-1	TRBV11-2	CASSMGQGGFTEAFF
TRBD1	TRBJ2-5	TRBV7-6	CASSSGQGAFQETQYF
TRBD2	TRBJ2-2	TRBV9	CASSALGGTGELFF
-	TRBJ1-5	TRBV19	CASSSGLRGVNQPQHF
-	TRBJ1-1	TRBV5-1	CASSLLGHPDTEAFF
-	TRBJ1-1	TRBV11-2	CASSLGGLAFF
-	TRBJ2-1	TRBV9	CASSVADNGQGTLAEYNEQFF
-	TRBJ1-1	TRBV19	CASSIDWNTEAFF
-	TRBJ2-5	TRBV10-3	CAITETQYF
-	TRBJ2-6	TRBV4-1	CASSQERTYSGANVLTF
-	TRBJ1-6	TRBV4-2	CASSQVSAAGVDSPLHF
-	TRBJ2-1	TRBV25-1	CASSSDQVVHEQFF
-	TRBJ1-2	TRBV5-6	CASSPPEAGLNHYGYTF
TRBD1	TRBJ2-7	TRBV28	CASSLDRRYEQYF
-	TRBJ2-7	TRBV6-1	CASSLPQSAYEQYF
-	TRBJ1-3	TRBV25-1	CASSSQGSYSGNTIYF
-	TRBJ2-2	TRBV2	CASEGTGELFF
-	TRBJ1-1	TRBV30	CAWSVLGPNTEAFF
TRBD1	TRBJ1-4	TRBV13	CASSLGDRGHEKLFF
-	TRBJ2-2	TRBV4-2	CASSQAPPSGELFF
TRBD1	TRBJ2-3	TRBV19	CASSPMTGVDWDTQYF
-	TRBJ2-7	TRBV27	CASSFWGAEQYF
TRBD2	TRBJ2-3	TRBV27	CASSGTTLGGTDTQYF
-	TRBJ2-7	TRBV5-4	CASSLAGLFYEQYF
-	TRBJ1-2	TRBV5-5	CASSRLQTEVQDHYGYTF
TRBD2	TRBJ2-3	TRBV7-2	CASSSLGGGAYTDTQYF
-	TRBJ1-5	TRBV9	CASSASGYSNQPQHF
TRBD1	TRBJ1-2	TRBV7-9	CASSLGGQDYGYTF
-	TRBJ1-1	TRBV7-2	CASSPMRGRVNTEAFF
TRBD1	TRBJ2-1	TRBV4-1	CASSHRGLNNEQFF
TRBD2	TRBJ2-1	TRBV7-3	CASRPPGLAGGPSYNEQFF
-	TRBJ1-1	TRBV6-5	CASSPEGQGTEAFF
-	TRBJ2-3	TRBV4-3	CASSQNGQGGLQDTQYF
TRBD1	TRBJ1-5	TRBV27	CASSFYTGDSNQPQHF
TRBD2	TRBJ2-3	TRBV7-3	CASSLGLAGVTDTQYF
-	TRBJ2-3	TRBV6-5	CASSLDRFTQYF
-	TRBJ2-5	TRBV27	CASSFQETQYF
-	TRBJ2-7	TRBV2	CASLAEGAPYEQYF
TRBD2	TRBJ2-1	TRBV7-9	CASSNGLAGGLYEQFF
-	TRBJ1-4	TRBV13	CASSLREYSEKLFF
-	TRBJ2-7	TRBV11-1	CASSSQEGPYEQYF
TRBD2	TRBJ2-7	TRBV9	CASSPSGTYEQYF
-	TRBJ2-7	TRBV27	CASSFSGYEQYF
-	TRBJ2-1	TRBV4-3	CASSQGAGLGYNEQFF